The 30 T cell receptor beta chains given below trace back to one sample, sequenced in a study of regulatory T cells in long-lasting Graves disease. Time point indicated: newly diagnosed GD, antithyroid drugs for less than 3 months. RNA extracted from PBMCs served as the sequencing template. Both iRepertoire HTBI primers and Arm-PCR of CDR3 regions were used to build the TCR beta libraries. TCRdb called the multiplex PCR reads again in MiXCR, with one record for every CDR3 protein. The data show about 460,000 distinct CDR3 sequences, 11% to 15% seen once. A further study also used this sample, focusing on T cells in Graves' hyperthyroidism and ophthalmopathy.

Sequences were derived from peripheral blood mononuclear cells (PBMCs), sampled at new diagnosis, from a patient treated with antithyroid drugs. These receptors were taken from a woman aged 45-59 years with Graves disease.

Comments on this clonotype: Just one base apart from a much larger clone, this may be a read error. The chain uses TRBV3-1 and TRBJ2-1; possibly TRBD2 for D (6 bases). Germline V gene lookup returns CDR1 LGHDT and CDR2 YNNKEL (reference sequence). CDR3 length: 13 residues. The CDR3 DNA reads as TGTGCCAGCGGCCAAGGACTACCCAATGAGCAGTTCTTC. As protein: CASGQGLPNEQFF.

The rearrangement joins TRBV30 to TRBJ1-1; D might be TRBD1 (5 bases). In germline, CDR1 is GTSNPN, CDR2 SVGIG (reference sequence). There are 13 residues in the CDR3. Deletions cut 4 bases from V and 4 bases from J, with 13 bases between. This chain's CDR3 is CAWISRAITEAFF. The CDR3, as DNA: TGTGCCTGGATTTCCAGGGCAATCACTGAAGCTTTCTTT.

This clonotype was seen ten or more times. This chain links TRBV6-1 with TRBJ1-1, with 8 nucleotides matching TRBD1. The CDR3 extends over 15 amino acids. In germline, CDR1 is MNHNS, CDR2 SASEGT. V lost 6 bases and J lost 4; bases outside the gene matches: 10. This CDR3 is CASRSGGRRITEAFF. The CDR3 DNA follows: TGTGCCAGCAGATCAGGGGGCAGGCGAATCACTGAAGCTTTCTTT.

Many counts were recorded for this clonotype. The V call is TRBV14, the J call TRBJ2-5, with a tentative D call TRBD1 (6 bases). The CDR3 totals 16 residues. The germline V and J ends were trimmed by 2 bases and 2 bases, with 15 bases remaining between them. Per the germline V gene, CDR1 is SGHDN and CDR2 is FVKESK. The CDR3: CASSQLSYRVQETQYF. The CDR3 nucleotides are TGTGCCAGCAGCCAACTTTCTTACAGGGTACAAGAGACCCAGTACTTC. The full variable domain, with the rest looked up from reference TRBV14 and TRBJ2-5, is EAGVTQFPSHSVIEKGQTVTLRCDPISGHDNLYWYRRVMGKEIKFLLHFVKESKQDESGMPNNRFLAERTGGTYSTLKVQPAELEDSGVYFCASSQLSYRVQETQYFGPGTRLLVL.

This clonotype was picked up one time. The junction and the germline gene differ at one end; a read error may be behind it. This chain connects TRBV4-1 to TRBJ2-1; 10 nucleotides match TRBD1. The CDR3 is made up of 16 amino acids. Per the germline V gene, CDR1 is MGHRA and CDR2 is YSYEKL. CDR3 region: CASSPDRGRRYDEQFF. In nucleotides, the CDR3 is TGCGCCAGCAGCCCCGACAGGGGGCGGCGCTACGATGAGCAGTTCTTC.

This clonotype was seen a handful of times. The rearrangement uses TRBV27 and TRBJ2-7; TRBD2 matches 16 bases. This CDR3 has 17 amino acids. Germline-derived CDR1 and CDR2 are MNHEY and SMNVEV (reference sequence). The ends lost 5 bases at V and 1 base at J; junction bases unmatched: 5. The chain's CDR3 is CASSGGLAGGRSYEQYF. CDR3 in DNA: TGTGCCAGCAGTGGGGGACTAGCGGGAGGGCGGTCCTACGAGCAGTACTTC.

This clonotype was picked up many times. This chain connects TRBV7-9 to TRBJ2-1; 7 nucleotides match TRBD1. CDR1 SEHNR and CDR2 FQNEAQ come from the germline V gene (reference sequence). This CDR3 comprises 15 residues. The J segment lost 6 bases and the V segment lost 2 bases, leaving 7 bases of the junction unmatched. The CDR3 nucleotides read TGTGCCAGCAGCTTATTAGGGGGCAGGGGCAATGAGCAGTTCTTC. Amino acid sequence: CASSLLGGRGNEQFF.

The V call is TRBV13, the J call TRBJ2-1; 8 nucleotides line up with TRBD2. This CDR3 has 17 amino acids. From germline, CDR1 is PRHDT and CDR2 FYEKMQ (reference sequence). V gave up 0 bases and J gave up 7 bases; unmatched junction bases: 11. The CDR3 region is CASSLGRSGGPENEQFF. CDR3 DNA sequence: TGTGCCAGCAGCTTAGGCCGGTCGGGAGGGCCGGAAAATGAGCAGTTCTTC. The entire variable domain, with the rest obtained from reference TRBV13 and TRBJ2-1, is as follows: AAGVIQSPRHLIKEKRETATLKCYPIPRHDTVYWYQQGPGQDPQFLISFYEKMQSDKGSIPDRFSAQQFSDYHSELNMSSLELGDSALYFCASSLGRSGGPENEQFFGPGTRLTVL.

The table lists this clonotype with many counts. This chain connects TRBV20-1 to TRBJ1-1; the D is unclear. This CDR3 spans 11 amino acids. Germline CDR1 is DFQATT and CDR2 is SNEGSKA (reference sequence). Trimming left V 4 bases short and J 2 bases short, with 5 bases between. CDR3 sequence (DNA): TGCAGTGCTACTGTTAACACTGAAGCTTTCTTT. This sequence encodes CSATVNTEAFF.

This clonotype was observed a handful of times. The V call is TRBV5-1, the J call TRBJ2-3, with TRBD2 matching 9 bases. The trim removed 0 bases at V and 4 bases at J, leaving 9 bases unmatched. The CDR3 loop spans 17 amino acids. Germline V gene data show CDR1 as SGHRS and CDR2 as YFSETQ. The CDR3 nucleotides read TGCGCCAGCAGCTTGGATAGTAGCGGGAGATCTGCAGATACGCAGTATTTT. Its translation: CASSLDSSGRSADTQYF.

This clonotype appeared many times. This chain connects TRBV5-5 to TRBJ1-5; 7 bases fit TRBD1. V lost 6 bases and J lost 0; bases outside the gene matches: 6. This CDR3 is 15 amino acids long. Germline V gives CDR1 SGHKS, CDR2 YYEKEE (reference sequence). The CDR3 loop is CASTPTGNSNQPQHF. The DNA for the CDR3 is TGTGCCAGCACCCCGACAGGGAATAGCAATCAGCCCCAGCATTTT.

This clonotype occurred many times. The chain recombines TRBV2 with TRBJ2-1, with 11 bases fitting TRBD2. CDR3 size: 15 residues. Germline V gives CDR1 SNHLY, CDR2 FYNNEI. V shed 6 bases and J 7 bases; nucleotides not matched to a gene: 8. The CDR3 nucleotides read TGTGCCAGCAGGGTTATAGCGGGAGGGAGGAATGAGCAGTTCTTC. It codes for CASRVIAGGRNEQFF.

The genes are TRBV6-1 and TRBJ2-1; 16 bases are a match to TRBD2. This CDR3 is built from 20 residues. Germline V gene lookup returns CDR1 MNHNS and CDR2 SASEGT. J lost 7 bases, V lost 4 bases, and 16 bases had no gene match. The CDR3 DNA is TGTGCCAGCAGTGGGACTTCGGGACTAGCGGGAGGGCCTGAAAGGAATGAGCAGTTCTTC. Protein: CASSGTSGLAGGPERNEQFF.

The rearrangement uses TRBV28 and TRBJ1-5, with 8 bases aligning to TRBD1. CDR3 length equals 15 residues. The V gene end was trimmed by 4 bases and the J gene end by 7 bases; junction bases not matched to a gene: 9. Looked up from germline, CDR1 is MDHEN and CDR2 is SYDVKM. CDR3 in DNA: TGTGCCAGCAGTTCCCCAGGGGGCGGGGGGCAGCCCCAGCATTTT. Its translation is CASSSPGGGGQPQHF.

As concerns this clonotype: One junction end does not reproduce the germline sequence, and a read error may be involved. The chain employs TRBV29-1 and TRBJ1-4; 7 nucleotides match TRBD1. Germline values: CDR1 SQVTM, CDR2 ANQGSEA. The length of the CDR3 is 13 residues. CDR3 in amino acids: CSALRDSNEKLVF. DNA for the CDR3: TGCAGCGCTCTCCGGGACAGTAATGAAAAACTGGTTTTT.

At least ten counts were recorded for this clonotype. The chain is built from TRBV20-1 and TRBJ2-5; D unclear. Deletions cut 3 bases from V and 2 bases from J, with 7 bases between. Germline V CDR1 and CDR2: DFQATT, SNEGSKA (reference sequence). This CDR3 comprises 12 residues. CDR3 loop: CSARRLQETQYF. CDR3 bases: TGCAGTGCTAGGAGGTTACAAGAGACCCAGTACTTC.

The chain links TRBV29-1 to TRBJ2-1; 7 nucleotides align to TRBD2. Germline CDR1 reads SQVTM; CDR2 reads ANQGSEA. The CDR3 sequence is 18 residues long. J gave up 5 bases and V 0 bases, and 16 bases lay outside the gene matches. The CDR3 loop is CSVEDFLFGLAVDNEQFF. In DNA, the CDR3 is TGCAGCGTTGAAGATTTTCTGTTTGGGCTAGCGGTAGACAATGAGCAGTTCTTC.

The chain couples TRBV5-5 to TRBJ2-3; weak D call: TRBD2 (7 bases). Germline V gene lookup returns CDR1 SGHKS and CDR2 YYEKEE (reference sequence). This CDR3 is built from 17 residues. Trimming took off 2 bases at V and 7 bases at J, with 23 bases between the two ends. CDR3 amino acids: CASSLGSSGGGEYTQYF. In DNA form, the CDR3 reads TGTGCCAGCAGCTTAGGTTCTAGCGGAGGGGGGGAGTATACGCAGTATTTT.

This clonotype was detected ten times or more. The gene calls are TRBV10-3 and TRBJ1-6, with TRBD1 matching over 9 bases. The germline gives CDR1 ENHRY, CDR2 SYGVKD. V dropped 2 bases and J dropped 8; count of bases not matched to a gene: 1. The CDR3 covers 14 residues. CDR3 in amino acids: CAISERTGDSPLHF. In DNA, the CDR3 is TGTGCCATCAGTGAGAGGACAGGGGATTCACCCCTCCACTTT.

The V call is TRBV6-1, the J call TRBJ1-5; D ambiguous. Germline V gene data show CDR1 as MNHNS and CDR2 as SASEGT. CDR3 length: 11 amino acids. Trimming took off 10 bases at V and 4 bases at J, with 8 bases between the two ends. The CDR3, as DNA: TGTGCCACTGTAGAGAATCAGCCCCAGCATTTT. It specifies CATVENQPQHF.

Ten or more counts support this clonotype. This rearrangement joins TRBV3-1 to TRBJ2-7, with TRBD1 matching 10 bases. The CDR3 is made up of 14 amino acids. V lost 4 bases and J lost 3; bases outside the gene matches: 3. Germline V gene sequence: CDR1 LGHDT, CDR2 YNNKEL (reference sequence). CDR3 loop: CASSPDRGLYEQYF. The CDR3 region has the DNA TGTGCCAGCAGCCCCGACAGGGGGCTCTACGAGCAGTACTTC.

The rearrangement links TRBV3-1 to TRBJ2-5; TRBD1 is a possible D gene (5 bases). There are 15 residues in the CDR3. V lost 1 base and J lost 7, with 16 bases in between. Per the germline V gene, CDR1 is LGHDT and CDR2 is YNNKEL (reference sequence). CDR3 region: CASSQAAGVGATQYF. Written as DNA, the CDR3 is TGTGCCAGCAGCCAAGCCGCTGGGGTAGGGGCGACCCAGTACTTC.

This clonotype has a count of ten or more. This sequence joins TRBV5-1 and TRBJ2-3; 8 bases line up with TRBD1. V was clipped by 3 bases and J by 3 bases; unmatched bases: 9. CDR1 is SGHRS, CDR2 YFSETQ, per germline. The CDR3 is 16 residues long. The DNA for the CDR3 is TGCGCCAGCAGCTACTCCCCGGGACAGGCAACAGATACGCAGTATTTT. Amino acid sequence: CASSYSPGQATDTQYF.

The chain couples TRBV6-1 to TRBJ2-2, with 10 bases matching TRBD1. V shed 1 base, J shed 4 bases, and the junction held 0 bases outside the gene matches. Germline V gene data show CDR1 as MNHNS and CDR2 as SASEGT. The CDR3 is made up of 15 amino acids. CDR3 in DNA: TGTGCCAGCAGTGAAGGGACAGGGGGCACCGGGGAGCTGTTTTTT. Encoded protein: CASSEGTGGTGELFF.

V usage is TRBV12-3 or TRBV12-4 and J usage is TRBJ1-6; no reliable D call. V was cut by 2 bases and J by 9 bases, with 14 bases left in between. This CDR3 has 15 residues. The CDR3 sequence: CASSLRGSSSSPLHF. CDR3 bases: TGTGCCAGCAGTTTACGAGGGAGCTCCAGTTCACCCCTCCACTTT.

In its sample, this clonotype was seen a few times. The DNA for the CDR3 is TGTGCCAGCAGGGGCTGGGTGGAAAAACTGTTTTTT. Amino acids: CASRGWVEKLFF. The chain has TRBV6-1 and TRBJ1-4; D is unclear. Between the trimmed V and J ends, which lost 6 bases and 8 bases, there was a span of 10 bases. Germline values: CDR1 MNHNS, CDR2 SASEGT. CDR3 length: 12 amino acids.

This clonotype was seen ten or more times. The chain couples TRBV5-1 to TRBJ2-5; D may be TRBD1 or TRBD2 (5 bases each). This CDR3 comprises 16 residues. Germline-derived CDR1 and CDR2 are SGHRS and YFSETQ. Trimming took 3 bases from V and 2 from J, leaving 17 bases between them. CDR3 bases: TGCGCCAGCAGCTCCACGATCTTGGGGGAACAAGAGACCCAGTACTTC. Its translation is CASSSTILGEQETQYF.

Only one count was recorded for this clonotype. A much larger clone lies one base from this, so it may be a read error. V gene TRBV7-3 combines with J gene TRBJ2-5; 9 bases agree with TRBD2. J lost 11 bases, V lost 5 bases, and 15 bases had no gene match. This CDR3 has 15 amino acids. The germline CDR1 and CDR2 sequences are SGHTA and FQGTGA. The CDR3 DNA sequence: TGTGCCAGCAGCCCCCTCCTAGCGGGACTCAATGAGCAGTACTTC. Amino acids: CASSPLLAGLNEQYF.

This clonotype has a count of ten or more. The V and J genes are TRBV11-2 and TRBJ2-7, with D hard to call. This CDR3 has 14 residues. V lost 6 bases to trimming and J lost 2 bases, with 14 bases between them. In germline, CDR1 is SGHAT, CDR2 FQNNGV. The chain's CDR3 is CASSTRYSTYEQYF. The CDR3 DNA sequence: TGTGCCAGCAGTACCCGTTACAGCACCTACGAGCAGTACTTC. Full variable domain (outside the CDR3, taken from reference TRBV11-2 and TRBJ2-7): EAGVAQSPRYKIIEKRQSVAFWCNPISGHATLYWYQQILGQGPKLLIQFQNNGVVDDSQLPKDRFSAERLKGVDSTLKIQPAKLEDSAVYLCASSTRYSTYEQYFGPGTRLTVT.

This chain joins TRBV20-1 and TRBJ2-1, with a possible D match to TRBD2 (7 bases). CDR3 size: 18 residues. The V end lost 0 bases, the J end lost 2 bases, and 20 bases lay between the germline ends. Germline V gene sequence: CDR1 DFQATT, CDR2 SNEGSKA (reference sequence). CDR3 DNA: TGCAGTGCTAGAGATAAGGGGGGAAGGCTAGCGGCCTACAATGAGCAGTTCTTC. The encoded protein is CSARDKGGRLAAYNEQFF.